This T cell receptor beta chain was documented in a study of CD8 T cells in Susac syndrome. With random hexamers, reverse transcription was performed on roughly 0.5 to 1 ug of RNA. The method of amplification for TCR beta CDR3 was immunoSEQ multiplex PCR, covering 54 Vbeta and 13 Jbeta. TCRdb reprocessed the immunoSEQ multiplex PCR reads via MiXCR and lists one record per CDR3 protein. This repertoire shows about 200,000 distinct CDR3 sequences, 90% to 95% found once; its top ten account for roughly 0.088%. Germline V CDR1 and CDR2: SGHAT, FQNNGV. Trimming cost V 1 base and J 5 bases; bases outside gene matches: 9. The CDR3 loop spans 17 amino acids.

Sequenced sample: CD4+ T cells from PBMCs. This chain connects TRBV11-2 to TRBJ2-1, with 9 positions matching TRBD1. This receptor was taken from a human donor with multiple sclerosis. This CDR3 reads CASSLGLQGATDNEQFF. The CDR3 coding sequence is TGTGCCAGCAGCTTAGGCCTACAGGGGGCCACCGACAATGAGCAGTTCTTC.